The 8 T cell receptor beta chains listed next were all sequenced from one sample in a study of control samples from healthy donors and cancer patients. The table came from immunoSEQ multiplex PCR; TCRdb's copy has only in-frame clones and leaves some out. Of around 95,000 clones in the sample, 87% were seen once. Sequences were obtained from blood. Receptors were obtained from a woman aged 45-59 years in good health.

The genes are TRBV21-1 and TRBJ2-5. TRBV21-1 is described as a pseudogene. The CDR3 loop spans 16 amino acids. In DNA, the CDR3 is TGTGCCAGCAGCTTGCAAACTGACAGGGAGGGGGAGACCCAGTACTTC. Encoded protein: CASSLQTDREGETQYF.

V is TRBV10-3 and J is TRBJ1-5, with 9 nucleotides matching TRBD1. The CDR3 has 18 amino acids. Trimming at V came to 0 bases and at J to 2 bases, leaving 8 bases not matched to a gene. Germline V gene lookup returns CDR1 ENHRY and CDR2 SYGVKD. This CDR3 reads CAISESGTGSYGNQPQHF. CDR3 DNA sequence: TGTGCCATCAGTGAGTCCGGGACAGGGTCTTATGGCAATCAGCCCCAGCATTTT.

The V and J genes are TRBV9 and TRBJ2-5; possible D gene TRBD2, 6 bases. V was cut by 3 bases and J by 0 bases, with 21 bases left in between. The CDR3 loop spans 18 amino acids. Germline CDR1 SGDLS, CDR2 YYNGEE. The chain's CDR3 is CASSAAGTPTTDQETQYF. CDR3 DNA: TGTGCCAGCAGCGCAGCCGGGACTCCCACAACGGACCAAGAGACCCAGTACTTC.

The rearrangement links TRBV3-1 (or the pseudogene TRBV3-2) to TRBJ1-2; maybe TRBD1 (6 bases). The V end was cut by 1 base, the J end by 4 bases, with 16 bases between. The CDR3 runs to 16 residues. Looked up from germline, CDR1 is LGHDT and CDR2 is YNNKEL (reference sequence). As DNA, the CDR3 is TGTGCCAGCAGCCAAGTCTCCGGGACACCAGTCTATGGCTACACCTTC. This gives the protein CASSQVSGTPVYGYTF.

V gene TRBV27 combines with J gene TRBJ1-1; 9 bases are a match to TRBD1. The CDR3 has 12 residues. With 5 bases clipped from V and 9 bases from J, the junction kept 4 bases outside the gene matches. In germline, CDR1 is MNHEY, CDR2 SMNVEV (reference sequence). DNA of the CDR3: TGTGCCAGCAGTCCTCACAGGGGGCAAGCTTTCTTT. Encoded protein: CASSPHRGQAFF.

This sequence joins TRBV27 and TRBJ2-7; weak D call: TRBD2 (7 bases). Trimming removed 3 bases at V and 4 bases at J, with 16 bases between. CDR1 and CDR2 (germline): MNHEY, SMNVEV (reference sequence). The CDR3 has 15 amino acids. As DNA, the CDR3 is TGTGCCAGCAGTTTCGAGTGGGGGGGCAGGTACGAGCAGTACGTC. This gives the protein CASSFEWGGRYEQYV.

V is TRBV27 and J is TRBJ1-2; perhaps TRBD1 as D (5 bases). Trimming removed 6 bases at V and 6 bases at J, with 20 bases between. This CDR3 contains 15 residues. CDR1 and CDR2 from the germline V gene are MNHEY and SMNVEV (reference sequence). The CDR3 spells CASSRITGTENGYTF. CDR3 nucleotides: TGTGCCAGCAGCCGGATCACCGGGACGGAAAATGGCTACACCTTC.

The V and J genes are TRBV5-4 and TRBJ1-2; no reliable D call. The CDR3 extends over 16 amino acids. V was cut by 0 bases and J by 4 bases, with 16 bases left in between. Looked up from germline, CDR1 is SGHNT and CDR2 is YYREEE (reference sequence). CDR3 amino acids: CASSLDSGKRAYGYTF. DNA for the CDR3: TGTGCCAGCAGCTTGGATTCCGGTAAGAGGGCCTATGGCTACACCTTC.